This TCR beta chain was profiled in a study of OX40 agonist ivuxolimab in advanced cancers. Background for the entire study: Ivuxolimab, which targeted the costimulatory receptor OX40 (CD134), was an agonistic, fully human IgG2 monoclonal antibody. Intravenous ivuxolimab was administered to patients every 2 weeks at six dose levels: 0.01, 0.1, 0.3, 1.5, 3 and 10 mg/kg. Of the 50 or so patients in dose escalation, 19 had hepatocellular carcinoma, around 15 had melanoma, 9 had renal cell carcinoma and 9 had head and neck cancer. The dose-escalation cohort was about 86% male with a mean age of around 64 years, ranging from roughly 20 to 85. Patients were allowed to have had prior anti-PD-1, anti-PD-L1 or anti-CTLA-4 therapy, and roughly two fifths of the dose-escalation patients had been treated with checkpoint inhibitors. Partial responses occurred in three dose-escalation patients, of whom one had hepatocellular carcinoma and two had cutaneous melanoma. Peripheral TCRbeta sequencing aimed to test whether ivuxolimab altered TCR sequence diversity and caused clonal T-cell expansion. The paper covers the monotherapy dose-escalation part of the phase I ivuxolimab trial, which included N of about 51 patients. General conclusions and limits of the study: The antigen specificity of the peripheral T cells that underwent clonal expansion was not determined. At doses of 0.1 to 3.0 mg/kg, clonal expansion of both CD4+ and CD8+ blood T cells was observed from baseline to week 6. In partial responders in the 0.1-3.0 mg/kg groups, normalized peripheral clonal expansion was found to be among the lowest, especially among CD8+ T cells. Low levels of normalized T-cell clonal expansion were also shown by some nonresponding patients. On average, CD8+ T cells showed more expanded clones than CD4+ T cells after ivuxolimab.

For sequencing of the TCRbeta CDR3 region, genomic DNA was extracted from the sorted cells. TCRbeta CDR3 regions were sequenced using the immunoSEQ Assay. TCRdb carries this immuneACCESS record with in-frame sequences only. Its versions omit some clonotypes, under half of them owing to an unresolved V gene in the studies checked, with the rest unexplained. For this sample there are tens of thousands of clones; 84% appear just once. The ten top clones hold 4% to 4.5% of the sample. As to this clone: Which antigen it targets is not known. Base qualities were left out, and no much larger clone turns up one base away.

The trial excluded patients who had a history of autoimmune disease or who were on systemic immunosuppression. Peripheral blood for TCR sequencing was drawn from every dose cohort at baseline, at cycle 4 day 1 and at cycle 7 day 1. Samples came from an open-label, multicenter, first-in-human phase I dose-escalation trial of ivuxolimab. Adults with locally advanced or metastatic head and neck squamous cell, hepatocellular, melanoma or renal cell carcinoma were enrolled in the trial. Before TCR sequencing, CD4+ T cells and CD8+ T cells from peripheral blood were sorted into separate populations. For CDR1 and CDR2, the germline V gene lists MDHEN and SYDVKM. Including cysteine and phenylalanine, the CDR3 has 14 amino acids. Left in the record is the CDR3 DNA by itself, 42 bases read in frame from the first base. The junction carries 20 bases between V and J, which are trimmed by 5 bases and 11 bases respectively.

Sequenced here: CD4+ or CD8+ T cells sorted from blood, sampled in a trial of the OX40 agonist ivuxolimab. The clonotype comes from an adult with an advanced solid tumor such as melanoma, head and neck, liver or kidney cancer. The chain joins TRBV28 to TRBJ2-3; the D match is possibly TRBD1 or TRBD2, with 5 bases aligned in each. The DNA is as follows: TGTGCCAGCAGTCGGAACTATGGGGGATCTGGGCAGTATTTT. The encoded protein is CASSRNYGGSGQYF.